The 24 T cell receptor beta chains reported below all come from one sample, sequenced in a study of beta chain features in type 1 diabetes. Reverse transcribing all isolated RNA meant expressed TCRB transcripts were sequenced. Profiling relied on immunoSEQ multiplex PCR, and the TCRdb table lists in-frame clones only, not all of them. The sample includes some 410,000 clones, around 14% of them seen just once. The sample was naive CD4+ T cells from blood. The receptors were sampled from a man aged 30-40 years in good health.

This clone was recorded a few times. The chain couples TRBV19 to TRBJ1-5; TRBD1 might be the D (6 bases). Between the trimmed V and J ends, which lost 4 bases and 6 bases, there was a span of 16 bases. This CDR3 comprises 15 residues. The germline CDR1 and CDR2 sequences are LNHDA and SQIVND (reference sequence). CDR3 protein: CASSKQGSIVQPQHF. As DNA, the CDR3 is TGTGCCAGTAGTAAACAGGGTTCTATCGTTCAGCCCCAGCATTTT.

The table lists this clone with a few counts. The CDR3 here is CASSLGRLADYEQYV. In DNA, the CDR3 is TGTGCCAGCAGCTTAGGACGGCTAGCGGACTACGAGCAGTACGTC. This chain connects TRBV7-8 to TRBJ2-7; 7 nucleotides align to TRBD2. In germline, CDR1 is SGHVS, CDR2 FQNEAQ. J gave up 3 bases and V 1 base, and 6 bases lay outside the gene matches. The CDR3 is 15 residues long.

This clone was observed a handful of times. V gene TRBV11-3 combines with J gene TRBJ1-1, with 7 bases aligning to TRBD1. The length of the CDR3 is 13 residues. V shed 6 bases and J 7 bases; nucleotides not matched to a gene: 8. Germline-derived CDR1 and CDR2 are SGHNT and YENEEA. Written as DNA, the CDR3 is TGTGCCAGCAGTCCAACAGGGGTGGATGAAGCTTTCTTT. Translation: CASSPTGVDEAFF.

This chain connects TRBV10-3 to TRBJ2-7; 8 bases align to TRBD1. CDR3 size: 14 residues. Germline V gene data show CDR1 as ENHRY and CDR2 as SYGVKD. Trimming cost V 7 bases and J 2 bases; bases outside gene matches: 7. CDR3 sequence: CAINQRDRTYEQYF. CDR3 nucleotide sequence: TGTGCCATCAACCAAAGGGACAGGACCTACGAGCAGTACTTC.

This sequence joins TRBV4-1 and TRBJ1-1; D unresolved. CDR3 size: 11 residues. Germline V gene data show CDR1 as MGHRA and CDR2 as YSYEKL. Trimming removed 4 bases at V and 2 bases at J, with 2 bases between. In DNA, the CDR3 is TGCGCCAGCAGCCGCAACACTGAAGCTTTCTTT. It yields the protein CASSRNTEAFF.

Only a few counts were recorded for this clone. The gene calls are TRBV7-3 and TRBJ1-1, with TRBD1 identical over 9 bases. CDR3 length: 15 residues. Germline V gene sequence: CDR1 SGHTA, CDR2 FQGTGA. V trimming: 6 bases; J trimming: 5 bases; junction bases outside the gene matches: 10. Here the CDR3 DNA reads TGTGCCAGCAGTCTACAGGGACAGGGTAAAACTGAAGCTTTCTTT. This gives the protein CASSLQGQGKTEAFF. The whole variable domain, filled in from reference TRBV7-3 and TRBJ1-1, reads GAGVSQTPSNKVTEKGKYVELRCDPISGHTALYWYRQSLGQGPEFLIYFQGTGAADDSGLPNDRFFAVRPEGSVSTLKIQRTERGDSAVYLCASSLQGQGKTEAFFGQGTRLTVV.

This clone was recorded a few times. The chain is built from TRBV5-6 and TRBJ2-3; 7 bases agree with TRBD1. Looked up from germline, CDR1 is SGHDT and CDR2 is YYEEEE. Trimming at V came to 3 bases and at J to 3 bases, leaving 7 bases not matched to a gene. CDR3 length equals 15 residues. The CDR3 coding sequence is TGTGCCAGCAGCTCAAGACAGGGAACAACAGATACGCAGTATTTT. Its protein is CASSSRQGTTDTQYF.

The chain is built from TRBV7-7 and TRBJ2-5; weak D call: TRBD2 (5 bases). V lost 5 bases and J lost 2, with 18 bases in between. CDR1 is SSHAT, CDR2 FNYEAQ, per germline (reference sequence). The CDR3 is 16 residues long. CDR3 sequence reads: CASSPLGVGGQETQYF. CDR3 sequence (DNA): TGTGCCAGCAGCCCCCTGGGAGTCGGCGGACAAGAGACCCAGTACTTC.

CDR3 coding DNA: TGTGCCTGGAGTGCGGGGCCAGATACGCAGTATTTT. This sequence encodes CAWSAGPDTQYF. The rearrangement links TRBV30 to TRBJ2-3; either TRBD1 or TRBD2 may fit D (5 bases each). The germline V gene encodes CDR1 GTSNPN and CDR2 SVGIG (reference sequence). CDR3 length: 12 residues. Trimming left V 1 base short and J 4 bases short, with 6 bases between.

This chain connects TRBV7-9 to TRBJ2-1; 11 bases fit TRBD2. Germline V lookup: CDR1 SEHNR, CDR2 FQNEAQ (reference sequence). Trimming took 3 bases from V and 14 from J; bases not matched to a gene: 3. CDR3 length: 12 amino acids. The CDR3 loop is CASSFSGRAEFF. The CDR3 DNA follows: TGTGCCAGCAGCTTTAGCGGGAGGGCCGAGTTCTTC. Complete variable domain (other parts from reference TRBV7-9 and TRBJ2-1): DTGVSQNPRHKITKRGQNVTFRCDPISEHNRLYWYRQTLGQGPEFLTYFQNEAQLEKSRLLSDRFSAERPKGSFSTLEIQRTEQGDSAMYLCASSFSGRAEFFGPGTRLTVL.

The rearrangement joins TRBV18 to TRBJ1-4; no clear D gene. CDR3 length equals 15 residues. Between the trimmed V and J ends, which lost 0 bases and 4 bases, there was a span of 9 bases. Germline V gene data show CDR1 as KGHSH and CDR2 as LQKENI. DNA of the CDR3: TGTGCCAGCTCACCACCATCCCTGAGTAATGAAAAACTGTTTTTT. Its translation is CASSPPSLSNEKLFF.

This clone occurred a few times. CDR3 sequence (DNA): TGTGCCAGCACGCCCCCAGGGCATACCTACGAGCAGTACTTC. This translates into CASTPPGHTYEQYF. The chain carries TRBV25-1 and TRBJ2-7; D might be TRBD1 (5 bases). V gave up 7 bases and J gave up 2 bases, with 15 bases separating them. The length of the CDR3 is 14 residues. Germline CDR1 reads MGHDK; CDR2 reads SYGVNS.

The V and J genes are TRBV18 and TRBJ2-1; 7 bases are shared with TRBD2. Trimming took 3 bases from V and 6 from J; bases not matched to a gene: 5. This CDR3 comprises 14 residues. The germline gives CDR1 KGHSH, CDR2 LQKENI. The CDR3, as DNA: TGTGCCAGCTCACCCGGGAGGTCGGTCAATGAGCAGTTCTTC. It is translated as CASSPGRSVNEQFF.

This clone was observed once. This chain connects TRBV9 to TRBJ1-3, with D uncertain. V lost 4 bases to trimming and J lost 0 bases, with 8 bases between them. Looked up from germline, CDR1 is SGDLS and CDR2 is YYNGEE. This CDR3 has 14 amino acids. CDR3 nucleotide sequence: TGTGCCAGCAGCCTAGGGAACTCTGGAAACACCATATATTTT. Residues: CASSLGNSGNTIYF.

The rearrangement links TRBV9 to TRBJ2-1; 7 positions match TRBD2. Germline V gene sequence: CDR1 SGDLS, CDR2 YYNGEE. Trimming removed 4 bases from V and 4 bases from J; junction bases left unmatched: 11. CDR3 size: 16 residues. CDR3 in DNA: TGTGCCAGCAGCCCCGGGAGGCTAGCTTTTTACAATGAGCAGTTCTTC. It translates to CASSPGRLAFYNEQFF.

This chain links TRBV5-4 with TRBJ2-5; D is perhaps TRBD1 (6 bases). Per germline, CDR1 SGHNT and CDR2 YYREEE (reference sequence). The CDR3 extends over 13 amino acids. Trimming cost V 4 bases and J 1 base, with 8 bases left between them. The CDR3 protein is CASSRQAQETQYF. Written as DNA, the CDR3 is TGTGCCAGCAGCAGACAGGCCCAAGAGACCCAGTACTTC.

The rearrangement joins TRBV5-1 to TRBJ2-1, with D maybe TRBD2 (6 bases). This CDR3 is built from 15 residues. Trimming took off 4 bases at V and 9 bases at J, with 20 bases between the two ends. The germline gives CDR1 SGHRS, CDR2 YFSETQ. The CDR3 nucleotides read TGCGCCAGCAGCCCCAGGACCCGGAGGGGTTTTGAGCAGTTCTTC. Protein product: CASSPRTRRGFEQFF.

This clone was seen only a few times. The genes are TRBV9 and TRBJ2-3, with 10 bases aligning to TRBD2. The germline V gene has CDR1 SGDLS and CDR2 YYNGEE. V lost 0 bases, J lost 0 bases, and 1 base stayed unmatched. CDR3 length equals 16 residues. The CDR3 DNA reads TGTGCCAGCAGCGTAGGTAGCGGGGGGAGCACAGATACGCAGTATTTT. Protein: CASSVGSGGSTDTQYF.

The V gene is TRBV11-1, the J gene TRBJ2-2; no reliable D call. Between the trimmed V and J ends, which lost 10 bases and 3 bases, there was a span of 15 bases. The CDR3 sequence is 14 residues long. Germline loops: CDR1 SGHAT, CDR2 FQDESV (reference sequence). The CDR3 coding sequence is TGTGCCACCCGGGCCTTACCCGACACCGGGGAGCTGTTTTTT. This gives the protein CATRALPDTGELFF.

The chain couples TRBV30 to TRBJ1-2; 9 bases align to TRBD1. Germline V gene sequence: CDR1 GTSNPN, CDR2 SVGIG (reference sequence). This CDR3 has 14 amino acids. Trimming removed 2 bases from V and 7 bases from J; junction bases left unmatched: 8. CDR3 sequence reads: CAWSILQGAGGYTF. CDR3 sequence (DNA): TGTGCCTGGAGTATCCTACAGGGGGCGGGTGGCTACACCTTC.

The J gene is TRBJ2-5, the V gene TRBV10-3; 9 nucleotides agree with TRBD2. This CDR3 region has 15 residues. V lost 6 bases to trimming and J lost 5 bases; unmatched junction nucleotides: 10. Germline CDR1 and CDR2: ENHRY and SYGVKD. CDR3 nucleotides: TGTGCCATCAGGGCGGGACTAGCCGGCGGCGAGACCCAGTACTTC. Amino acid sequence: CAIRAGLAGGETQYF.

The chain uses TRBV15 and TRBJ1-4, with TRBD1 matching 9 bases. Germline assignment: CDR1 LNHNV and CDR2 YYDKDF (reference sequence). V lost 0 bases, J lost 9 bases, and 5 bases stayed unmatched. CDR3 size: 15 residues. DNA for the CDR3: TGTGCCACCAGCAGAGATATAGGGACAGGGCAAAAACTGTTTTTT. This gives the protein CATSRDIGTGQKLFF.

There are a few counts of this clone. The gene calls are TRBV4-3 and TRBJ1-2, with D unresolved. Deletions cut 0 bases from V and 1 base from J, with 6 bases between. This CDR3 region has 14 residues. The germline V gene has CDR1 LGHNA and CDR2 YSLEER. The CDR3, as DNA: TGCGCCAGCAGCCAAGATTCGGGTAACTATGGCTACACCTTC. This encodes CASSQDSGNYGYTF.

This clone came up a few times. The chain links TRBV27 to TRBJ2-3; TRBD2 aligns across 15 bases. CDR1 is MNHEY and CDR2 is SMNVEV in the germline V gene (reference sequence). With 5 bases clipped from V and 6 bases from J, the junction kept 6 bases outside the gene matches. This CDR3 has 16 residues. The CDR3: CASSPWTSGRADTQYF. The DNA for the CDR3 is TGTGCCAGCAGTCCGTGGACTAGCGGGAGGGCCGATACGCAGTATTTT.